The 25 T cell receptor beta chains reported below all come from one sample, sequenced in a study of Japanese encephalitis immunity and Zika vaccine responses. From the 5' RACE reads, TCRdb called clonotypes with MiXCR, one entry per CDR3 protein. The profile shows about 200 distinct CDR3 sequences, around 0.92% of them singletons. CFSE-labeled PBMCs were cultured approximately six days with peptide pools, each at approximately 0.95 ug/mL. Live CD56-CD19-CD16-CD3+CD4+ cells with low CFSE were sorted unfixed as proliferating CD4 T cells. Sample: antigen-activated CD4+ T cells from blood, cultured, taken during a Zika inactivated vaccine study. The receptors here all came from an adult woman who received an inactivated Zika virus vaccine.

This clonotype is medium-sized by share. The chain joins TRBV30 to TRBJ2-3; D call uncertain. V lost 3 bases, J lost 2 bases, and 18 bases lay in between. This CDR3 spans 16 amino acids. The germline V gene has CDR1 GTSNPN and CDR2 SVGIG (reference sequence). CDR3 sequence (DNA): TGTGCCTGGAGCCATCTGCTCGGGTCTCACACAGATACGCAGTATTTT. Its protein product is CAWSHLLGSHTDTQYF.

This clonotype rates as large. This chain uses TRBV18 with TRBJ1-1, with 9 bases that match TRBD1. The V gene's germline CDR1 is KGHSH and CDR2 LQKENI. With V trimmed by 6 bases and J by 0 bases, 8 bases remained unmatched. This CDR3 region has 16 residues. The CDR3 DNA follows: TGTGCCAGCTCGACGCAAGGGACAGGGCTGAACACTGAAGCTTTCTTT. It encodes CASSTQGTGLNTEAFF.

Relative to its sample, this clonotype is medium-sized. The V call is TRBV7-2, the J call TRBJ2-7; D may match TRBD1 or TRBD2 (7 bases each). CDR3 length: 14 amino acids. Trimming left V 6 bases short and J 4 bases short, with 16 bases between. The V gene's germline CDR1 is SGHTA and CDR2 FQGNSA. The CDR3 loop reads CASRGGGSRYEQYF. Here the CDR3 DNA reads TGTGCCAGCAGAGGGGGCGGGAGTCGATACGAGCAGTACTTC.

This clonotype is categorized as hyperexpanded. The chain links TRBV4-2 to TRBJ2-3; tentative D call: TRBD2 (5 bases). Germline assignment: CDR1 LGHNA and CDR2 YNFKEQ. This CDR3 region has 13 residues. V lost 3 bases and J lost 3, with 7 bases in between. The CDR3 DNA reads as TGTGCCAGCAGCCAGGGAGTTACAGATACGCAGTATTTT. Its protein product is CASSQGVTDTQYF.

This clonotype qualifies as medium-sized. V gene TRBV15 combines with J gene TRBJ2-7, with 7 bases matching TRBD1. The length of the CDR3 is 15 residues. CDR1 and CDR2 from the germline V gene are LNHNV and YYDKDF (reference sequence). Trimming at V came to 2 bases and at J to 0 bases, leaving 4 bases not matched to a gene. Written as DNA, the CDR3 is TGTGCCACCAGCAGATTGGGACAGCTCTCCTACGAGCAGTACTTC. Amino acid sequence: CATSRLGQLSYEQYF.

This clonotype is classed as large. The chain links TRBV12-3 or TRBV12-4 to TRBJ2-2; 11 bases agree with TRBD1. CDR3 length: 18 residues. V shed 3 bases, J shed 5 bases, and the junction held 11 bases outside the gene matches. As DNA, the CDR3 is TGTGCCAGCAGTTTCCCTTTTTGGACAGGGGGCAAAACCGGGGAGCTGTTTTTT. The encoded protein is CASSFPFWTGGKTGELFF.

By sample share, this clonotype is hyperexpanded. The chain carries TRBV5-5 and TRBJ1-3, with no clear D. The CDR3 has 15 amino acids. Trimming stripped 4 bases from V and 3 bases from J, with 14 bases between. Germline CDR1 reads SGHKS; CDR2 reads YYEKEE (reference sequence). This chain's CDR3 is CASSTGPRSGNTIYF. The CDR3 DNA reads TGTGCCAGCAGCACCGGACCTAGGAGTGGAAACACCATATATTTT.

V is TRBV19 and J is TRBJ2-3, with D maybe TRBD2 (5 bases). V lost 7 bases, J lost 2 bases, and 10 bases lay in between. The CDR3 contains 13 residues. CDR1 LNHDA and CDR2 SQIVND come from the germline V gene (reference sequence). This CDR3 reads CASKERNTDTQYF. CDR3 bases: TGTGCCAGTAAGGAGCGGAACACAGATACGCAGTATTTT.

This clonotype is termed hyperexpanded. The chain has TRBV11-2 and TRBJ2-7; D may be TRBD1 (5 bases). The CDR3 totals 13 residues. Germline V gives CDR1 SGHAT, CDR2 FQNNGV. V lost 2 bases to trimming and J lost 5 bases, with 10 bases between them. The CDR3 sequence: CASSLLGVHEQYF. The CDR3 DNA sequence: TGTGCCAGCAGCTTATTAGGGGTTCACGAGCAGTACTTC. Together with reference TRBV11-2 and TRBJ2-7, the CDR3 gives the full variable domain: EAGVAQSPRYKIIEKRQSVAFWCNPISGHATLYWYQQILGQGPKLLIQFQNNGVVDDSQLPKDRFSAERLKGVDSTLKIQPAKLEDSAVYLCASSLLGVHEQYFGPGTRLTVT.

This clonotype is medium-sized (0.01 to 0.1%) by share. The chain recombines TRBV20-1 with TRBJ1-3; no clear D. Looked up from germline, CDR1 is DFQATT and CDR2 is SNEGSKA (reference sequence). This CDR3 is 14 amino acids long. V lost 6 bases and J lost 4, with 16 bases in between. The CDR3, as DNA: TGCAGTGCGGAACCGGGAGTGAGGGGAAACACCATATATTTT. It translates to CSAEPGVRGNTIYF.

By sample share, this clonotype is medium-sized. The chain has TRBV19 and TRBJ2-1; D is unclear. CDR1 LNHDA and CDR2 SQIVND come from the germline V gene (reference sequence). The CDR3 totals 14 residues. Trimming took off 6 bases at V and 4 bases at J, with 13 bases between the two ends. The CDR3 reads CASRPYNSYNEQFF. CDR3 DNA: TGTGCCAGTAGGCCCTATAACTCTTACAATGAGCAGTTCTTC.

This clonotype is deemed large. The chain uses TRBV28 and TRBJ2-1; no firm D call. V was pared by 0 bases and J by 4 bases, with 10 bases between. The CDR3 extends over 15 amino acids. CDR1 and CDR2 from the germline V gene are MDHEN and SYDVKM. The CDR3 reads CASSLWETTYNEQFF. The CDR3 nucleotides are TGTGCCAGCAGTTTATGGGAGACGACATACAATGAGCAGTTCTTC.

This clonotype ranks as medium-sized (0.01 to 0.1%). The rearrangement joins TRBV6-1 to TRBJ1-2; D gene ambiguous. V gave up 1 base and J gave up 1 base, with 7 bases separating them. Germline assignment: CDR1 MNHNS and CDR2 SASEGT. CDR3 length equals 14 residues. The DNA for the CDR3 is TGTGCCAGCAGTGAAGGCGTAGGTAACTATGGCTACACCTTC. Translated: CASSEGVGNYGYTF.

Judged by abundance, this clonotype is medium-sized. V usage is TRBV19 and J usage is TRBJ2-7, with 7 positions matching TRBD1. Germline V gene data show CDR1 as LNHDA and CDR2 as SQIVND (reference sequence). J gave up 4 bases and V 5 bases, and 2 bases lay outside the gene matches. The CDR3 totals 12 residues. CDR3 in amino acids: CASSEQGYEQYF. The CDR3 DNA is TGTGCCAGTAGTGAACAGGGGTACGAGCAGTACTTC.

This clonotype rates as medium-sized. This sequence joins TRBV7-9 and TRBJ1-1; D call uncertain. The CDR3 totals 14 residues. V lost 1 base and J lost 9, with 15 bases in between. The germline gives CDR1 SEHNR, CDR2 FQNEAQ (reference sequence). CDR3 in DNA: TGTGCCAGCAGCTTAGGGAATGGTGGCCAGAAAGCTTTCTTT. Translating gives CASSLGNGGQKAFF.

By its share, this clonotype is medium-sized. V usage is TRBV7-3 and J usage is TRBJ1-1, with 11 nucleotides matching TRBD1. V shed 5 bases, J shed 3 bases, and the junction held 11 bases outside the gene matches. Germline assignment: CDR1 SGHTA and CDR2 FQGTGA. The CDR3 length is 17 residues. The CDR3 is CASSLQPTDRGHTEAFF. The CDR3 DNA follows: TGTGCCAGCAGCCTTCAACCCACGGACAGGGGGCACACTGAAGCTTTCTTT.

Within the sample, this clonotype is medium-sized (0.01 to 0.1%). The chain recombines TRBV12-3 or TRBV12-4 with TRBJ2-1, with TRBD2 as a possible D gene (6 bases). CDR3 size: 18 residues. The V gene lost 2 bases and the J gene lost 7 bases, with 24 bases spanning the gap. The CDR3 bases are TGTGCCAGCAGTTTATACGTTGGGGGTGGGGGAGGACGTAATGAGCAGTTCTTC. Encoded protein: CASSLYVGGGGGRNEQFF.

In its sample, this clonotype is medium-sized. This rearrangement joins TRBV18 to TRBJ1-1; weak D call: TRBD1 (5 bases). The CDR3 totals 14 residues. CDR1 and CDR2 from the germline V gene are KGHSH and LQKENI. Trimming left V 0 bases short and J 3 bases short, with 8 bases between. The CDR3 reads CASSPPTVYTEAFF. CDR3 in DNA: TGTGCCAGCTCACCACCGACAGTTTACACTGAAGCTTTCTTT.

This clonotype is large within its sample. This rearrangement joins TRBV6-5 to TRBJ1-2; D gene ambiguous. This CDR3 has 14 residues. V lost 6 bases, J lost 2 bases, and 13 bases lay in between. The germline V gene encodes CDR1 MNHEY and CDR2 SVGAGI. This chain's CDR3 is CASSPQTGNYGYTF. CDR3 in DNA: TGTGCCAGCAGCCCCCAAACCGGGAACTATGGCTACACCTTC.

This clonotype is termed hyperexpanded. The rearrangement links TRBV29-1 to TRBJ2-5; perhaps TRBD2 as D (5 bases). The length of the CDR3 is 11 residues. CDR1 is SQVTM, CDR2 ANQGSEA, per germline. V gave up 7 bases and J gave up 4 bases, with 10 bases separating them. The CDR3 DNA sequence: TGCAGCGGCGAGGGAGTAGAGACCCAGTACTTC. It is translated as CSGEGVETQYF.

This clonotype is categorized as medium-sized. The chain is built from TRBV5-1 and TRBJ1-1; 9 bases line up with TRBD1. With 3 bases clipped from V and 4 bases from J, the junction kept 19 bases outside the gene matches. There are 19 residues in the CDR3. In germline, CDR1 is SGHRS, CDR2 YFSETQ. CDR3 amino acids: CASSSKPRTGEIRGTEAFF. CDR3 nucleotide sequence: TGCGCCAGCAGCTCAAAACCAAGGACAGGGGAGATCCGAGGCACTGAAGCTTTCTTT.

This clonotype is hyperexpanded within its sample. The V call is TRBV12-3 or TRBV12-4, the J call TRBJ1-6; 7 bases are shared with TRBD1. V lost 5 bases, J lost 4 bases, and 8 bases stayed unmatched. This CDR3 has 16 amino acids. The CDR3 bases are TGTGCCAGCAGTCTGAGACAGGGTCATTATAATTCACCCCTCCACTTT. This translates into CASSLRQGHYNSPLHF.

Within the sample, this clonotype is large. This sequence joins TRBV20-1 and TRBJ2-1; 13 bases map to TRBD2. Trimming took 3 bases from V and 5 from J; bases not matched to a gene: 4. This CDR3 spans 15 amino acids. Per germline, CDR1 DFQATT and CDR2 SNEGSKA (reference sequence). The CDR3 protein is CSASPGTSGNNEQFF. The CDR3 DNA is TGCAGTGCTAGCCCCGGGACTAGCGGGAACAATGAGCAGTTCTTC.

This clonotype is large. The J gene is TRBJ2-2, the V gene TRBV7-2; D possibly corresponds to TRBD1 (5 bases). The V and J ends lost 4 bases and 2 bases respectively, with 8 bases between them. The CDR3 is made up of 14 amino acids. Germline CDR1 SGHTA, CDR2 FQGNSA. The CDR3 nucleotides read TGTGCCAGCAGCTACCAGGGAAACACCGGGGAGCTGTTTTTT. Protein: CASSYQGNTGELFF.

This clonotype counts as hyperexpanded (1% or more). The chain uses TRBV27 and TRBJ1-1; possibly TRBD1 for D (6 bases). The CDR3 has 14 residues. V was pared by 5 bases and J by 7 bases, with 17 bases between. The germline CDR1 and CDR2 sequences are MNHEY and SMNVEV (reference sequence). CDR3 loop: CASSGIAGASEAFF. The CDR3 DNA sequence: TGTGCCAGCAGTGGCATAGCAGGGGCCAGTGAAGCTTTCTTT.